This T cell receptor (beta chain) is drawn from a study of cytomegalovirus exposure and HLA in healthy donors (dated by TCRdb to 2016 to 2017). For context, the study as a whole: The 666 repertoires of the first cohort and the roughly 120 validation repertoires were produced on the same platform, according to a later analysis. The study was designed to test whether signatures of past pathogen exposure could be identified by cataloging public T cell receptors. Along with the approximately 620-subject first cohort, a separate validation cohort of around 110 different subjects was used. To predict cytomegalovirus infection status, the study brought together high-throughput TCR immunosequencing, statistical association of individual TCRs with disease status, and machine learning.

From cysteine to phenylalanine, the CDR3 is 15 amino acids long. The CDR3 DNA has 45 bases and is translated from base 1. The germline V gene provides CDR1 SGHVS and CDR2 FQNEAQ. V is trimmed back by 1 base and J by 8 bases, and the junction contains 5 bases that no gene match accounts for. To note about this clone: The clone's antigen remains unknown. Base quality data are lacking; no much larger clone is found one base away.

To prepare the library, the immunoSEQ multiplex PCR assay was applied. The study's processing was this. A statistical classification framework was built to diagnose cytomegalovirus status from the catalog of TCR beta chain sequences. This is the immuneACCESS table as TCRdb keeps it, with only in-frame sequences that have V and J called. A part of the clones is gone; compared with another copy, unresolved V genes explain less than half, and the rest is unexplained. V, J and clone size derive from that table, while D and trimming were established from the DNA sequence. For this sample there are 190,000 or so clones; 84% appear just once. Together, the top ten hold 2.5% to 3% of the sample. The donors belonged to the validation cohort of around 110 subjects, which was separate from the 666-subject first cohort. Overall study outcomes, separate from this receptor: In both the original and validation cohorts, the classifier was reported to diagnose cytomegalovirus status with high specificity and sensitivity. Most TCR sequences were observed very rarely across donors, whereas some public TCRs were present in many individuals. In the study, about 150 TCR beta chains were listed as associated with cytomegalovirus. A later analysis lacked HLA typing for the validation cohort, so it scored co-occurrence in that cohort across all 120 repertoires. The authors suggested that the approach could potentially be generalized to other disease states and immunological phenotypes. Three of the identified cytomegalovirus-associated TCR beta chains were confirmed in vitro to be specific for cytomegalovirus antigens. Of the cluster scores, around 95% were above 0 in a later analysis, which found that TCRs clustered in the first cohort also tended to co-occur in the 95 to 150 validation repertoires.

Sequenced input: PBMCs. The receptor comes from a woman under 30 in good health and CMV-seropositive. The rearrangement combines TRBV7-8 with TRBJ2-1; 10 of the junction bases match TRBD2. For the CDR3, the sequence is CASSLVASGGDEQFF. In nucleotides, the sequence is TGTGCCAGCAGCTTAGTCGCTAGCGGGGGAGATGAGCAGTTCTTC.